This T cell receptor beta chain was identified in a study of tumor-infiltrating lymphocytes in primary liver carcinoma. Study-level results: For tumor-adjacent and tumor-blood pairs, overlap was less than that seen for tumor region pairs.

TCR beta cDNA came from about 0.45 ug total RNA, primed with a constant-region primer. What produced the TCR beta libraries was three nested multiplex PCR rounds using slightly modified ARM-PCR. TRBV1-TRBV30 forward and Cbeta reverse primers drove the first two roughly 10-cycle rounds. Via MiXCR, TCRdb re-called the multiplex PCR reads, giving one row per CDR3 protein. The sample lists about 74,000 distinct CDR3 sequences, over 60% occurring once. This clonotype has at least ten counts. Its target is unknown. Per germline, CDR1 MGHRA and CDR2 YSYEKL. This CDR3 has 18 residues. Trimming cost V 0 bases and J 0 bases, with 18 bases left between them. Co-extracted RNA and DNA came from approximately 20-30 mg of unsorted bulk tissue. Each of the tumor samples contained in excess of 80% viable tumor cells.

Sequenced: liver tumor tissue from sampling region 4. As for subset: tumor region T4, right-lateral pole. This receptor was obtained from a man in his forties with primary liver carcinoma and hepatitis B virus infection. The chain carries TRBV4-1 and TRBJ2-7; D perhaps matches TRBD1 (5 bases). The CDR3 nucleotides read TGCGCCAGCAGCCAAGACTCCCACTCTGGGGCAAGCTCCTACGAGCAGTACTTC. It specifies CASSQDSHSGASSYEQYF.